This T cell receptor (beta chain) was recorded in a study of blood T cell repertoires in COVID-19 (TCRdb year 2020). About the full investigation: Samples from collaborators originated in the United States, Italy and Spain and spanned both the acute and convalescent phases of COVID-19. The sample metadata nearly always contained a de-identified subject ID, COVID-19 status, age in years and sex. The dataset comprised deeply sampled blood TCRbeta repertoires from subjects exposed to, actively infected with, or recovered from COVID-19. The samples were drawn from two sources: the first 160 participants of the ongoing ImmuneRACE study, and 950 to 1,500 subjects contributed by 6 global collaborators. Where available, HLA class I and class II types were obtained from metadata supplied by the sample provider rather than from assay-based typing. A freely available public database, intended as a resource for researchers studying the immune response to SARS-CoV-2, is where the repertoires were released. The material from the prospective study consisted of cDNA or gDNA derived from T cells, B-cell-depleted T cells, or PBMCs. Overall results and qualifications from the work: Clinical and demographic metadata were provided uncurated, with the amount varying by source and participant.

With regard to this clone: The antigen this receptor binds is unknown. The sample holds no much larger clone one base away, and base qualities are not on file.

The collaborating institutions used their own protocols to collect whole blood in K2EDTA tubes. For TCRbeta analysis, collaborator samples were shipped as frozen whole blood, as isolated PBMCs, or as DNA extracted from either sample type. TCRbeta CDR3 regions were amplified from genomic DNA by means of the immunoSEQ Assay, a bias-controlled multiplex PCR. As for how the authors treated the data: The number of nucleated cells in each sample was estimated by amplification of reference gene primers within the assay. To quantify the absolute abundance of each unique TCRbeta CDR3 rearrangement, sequence reads were collapsed and filtered. For each sample, productive Simpson clonality was calculated as the square root of Simpson's diversity index across productive rearrangements. TCRdb stores this immuneACCESS table with in-frame sequences only. Part of the clones is absent; in the studies checked, under half of the shortfall reflects unresolved V genes, and no reason is known for the rest. V, J and clone size are those of that table, while D and trimming were read from the DNA. This sample gives 65,000 or so clones in total; 75% to 90% of them show up just once. More than 13% of the sample belongs to the ten largest clones.

The germline V gene (reference sequence) yields LGHDT for CDR1 and YNNKEL for CDR2. The V end gives up 2 bases and the J end 3 bases, leaving 4 bases in the junction not matched to a gene. Reading from cysteine to phenylalanine, the CDR3 counts 17 amino acids. The read is trimmed to its CDR3 DNA, 51 bases read in frame from base 1. The source material was peripheral blood. This TCR derives from a man older than 75 with acute or convalescent COVID-19. The chain uses TRBV3-1 (or the pseudogene TRBV3-2) and TRBJ1-4, with 12 middle bases fitting TRBD1. The base sequence is TGTGCCAGCAGCCAACGGGACAGGGGGCTAGCTAATGAAAAACTGTTTTTT. Its protein product is CASSQRDRGLANEKLFF.